Detailed here is one T cell receptor (beta chain). When the RNA was reverse transcribed, random hexamers were used with an input of roughly 0.5 to 1 ug. The CDR3 of TCR beta was amplified by immunoSEQ multiplex PCR across 54 Vbeta and 13 Jbeta. TCRdb re-analysed the immunoSEQ multiplex PCR reads in MiXCR, keeping a single row per CDR3 protein. Of about 180,000 distinct CDR3 sequences in the sample, under 95% were seen once. The CD8+ and CD4+ T cells were negatively isolated, with the TEMRA cells enriched by FACS. This entry belongs to a study of CD8 T cells in Susac syndrome. Study-wide background: Intravenous immunoglobulin alone or corticosteroids were being given to patients with Susac syndrome at blood draw, unless they were therapy-naive.

CDR3 size: 15 residues. Trimming took off 4 bases at V and 10 bases at J, with 23 bases between the two ends. Germline V lookup: CDR1 SGHNT, CDR2 YYREEE (reference sequence). Sequenced material: CD4+ T cells from PBMCs. The V call is TRBV5-4, the J call TRBJ1-1; maybe TRBD1 (6 bases). The origin of this receptor is a human donor with Susac syndrome. CDR3 sequence: CASSARQEGEKGAFF. In nucleotides, the CDR3 is TGTGCCAGCAGCGCCCGGCAGGAGGGGGAAAAAGGAGCTTTCTTT.